A selection of T cell receptor beta chains follows, all from one sample in a study of OX40 agonist ivuxolimab in advanced cancers. Generated by immunoSEQ multiplex PCR, the TCRdb table keeps only in-frame clones and is missing some. The sample carries 35,000 or so clones, roughly four fifths recorded once. The sequenced sample was CD4+ or CD8+ T cells sorted from blood, obtained in a trial of the OX40 agonist ivuxolimab. The source of these receptors is an adult with an advanced solid tumor such as melanoma, head and neck, liver or kidney cancer. CDR3s include the opening cysteine and the closing phenylalanine or tryptophan. Fields, in order: clone size, D gene, V gene, J gene, CDR3 protein, CDR3 DNA. D genes are given only for firm matches. A clone size is listed for some rows: how often the clone was seen (once, few, many), or a class if it is expanded.

>once|TRBD2|TRBV5-1|TRBJ2-7
CASSLGTSDTYEQYF
TGCGCCAGCAGCTTGGGGACTAGCGATACCTACGAGCAGTACTTC
>.|.|TRBV29-1|TRBJ2-1
CSVRGLVDEQFF
TGCAGCGTACGGGGGCTGGTAGATGAGCAGTTCTTC
>many|.|TRBV5-6|TRBJ2-5
CASSFLSGEETQYF
TGTGCCAGCAGCTTTCTCTCAGGGGAGGAGACCCAGTACTTC
>few|.|TRBV15|TRBJ2-7
CATSRGLEWEQYF
TGTGCCACCAGCAGAGGACTGGAGTGGGAGCAGTACTTC
>.|TRBD1|TRBV27|TRBJ2-1
CASRFPGQPYNEQFF
TGTGCCAGCAGGTTTCCGGGACAGCCTTACAATGAGCAGTTCTTC
>.|.|TRBV25-1|TRBJ2-7
CASSGGSLSEQYF
TGTGCCAGCAGTGGGGGGTCCCTATCCGAGCAGTACTTC
>.|.|TRBV5-6|TRBJ2-3
CASSLESDTQYF
TGTGCCAGCAGCTTGGAGTCAGATACGCAGTATTTT
>.|.|TRBV28|TRBJ1-2
CASSTFGGLDYGYTF
TGTGCCAGCAGCACTTTCGGGGGCTTGGACTATGGCTACACCTTC
>.|TRBD2|TRBV13|TRBJ2-7
CASSLGGSRYEQYF
TGTGCCAGCAGCTTGGGCGGGAGCCGCTACGAGCAGTACTTC
>.|.|TRBV27|TRBJ2-7
CASSLTGSYEQYF
TGTGCCAGCAGTTTAACAGGATCCTACGAGCAGTACTTC
>.|.|TRBV11-2|TRBJ2-6
CASEDFGSGANVLTF
TGTGCCAGCGAAGATTTCGGCTCTGGGGCCAACGTCCTGACTTTC
>.|.|TRBV7-6|TRBJ2-7
CASSSTITEQYF
TGTGCCAGCAGCTCGACCATTACCGAGCAGTACTTC
>.|TRBD1|TRBV28|TRBJ2-7
CASSDRGTTDEQYF
TGTGCCAGCAGCGACAGGGGGACGACCGACGAGCAGTACTTC
>.|.|TRBV6-6|TRBJ2-3
CASSYSGITDTQYF
TGTGCCAGCAGTTACTCTGGGATTACAGATACGCAGTATTTT
>.|.|TRBV27|TRBJ2-7
CASSLSHGAYEQYF
TGTGCCAGCAGTTTATCGCACGGGGCCTACGAGCAGTACTTC
>.|.|TRBV11-2|TRBJ1-4
CASSLDRKGGFQEKLFF
TGTGCCAGCAGCTTAGATAGGAAGGGTGGGTTTCAGGAAAAACTGTTTTTT
>.|TRBD1|TRBV29-1|TRBJ2-7
CSVEGGTGYHYEQYF
TGCAGCGTTGAAGGGGGGACAGGGTACCACTACGAGCAGTACTTC
>.|TRBD1|TRBV27|TRBJ2-5
CASSVQGAPETQYF
TGTGCCAGCAGTGTACAGGGGGCGCCGGAGACCCAGTACTTC
>.|.|TRBV11-3|TRBJ2-1
CATAGGLNNEQFF
TGTGCCACCGCCGGGGGCCTCAACAATGAGCAGTTCTTC
>.|.|TRBV9|TRBJ2-1
CASSPTGTYNEQFF
TGTGCCAGCAGCCCAACTGGGACTTACAATGAGCAGTTCTTC
>.|TRBD1|TRBV2|TRBJ1-2
CASLGTDYGYTF
TGTGCCAGCCTCGGGACAGACTATGGCTACACCTTC
>.|.|TRBV6-5|TRBJ2-6
CASSVSGANVLTF
TGTGCCAGCAGTGTCTCTGGGGCCAACGTCCTGACTTTC
>.|TRBD1|TRBV10-3|TRBJ1-2
CAISFDRVGDGYTF
TGTGCCATCAGTTTTGACAGGGTAGGGGATGGCTACACCTTC
>once|.|TRBV19|TRBJ2-3
CASREGGGADTQYF
TGTGCCAGTAGAGAGGGAGGGGGTGCAGATACGCAGTATTTT
>.|.|TRBV6-4|TRBJ1-1
CASREGWDTTEAFF
TGTGCCAGCAGAGAGGGGTGGGATACGACTGAAGCTTTCTTT
>.|TRBD2|TRBV9|TRBJ2-7
CASSVGASGSYEQYF
TGTGCCAGCAGCGTAGGCGCTAGCGGGAGCTACGAGCAGTACTTC
>.|.|TRBV5-1|TRBJ2-2
CASSLDPGELFF
TGCGCCAGCAGCCTAGATCCCGGGGAGCTGTTTTTT
>.|TRBD1|TRBV28|TRBJ2-3
CASSQMTGVRTDTQYF
TGTGCCAGCAGTCAAATGACAGGGGTGAGAACAGATACGCAGTATTTT
>.|.|TRBV6-5|TRBJ2-3
CASRGRWTDTQYF
TGTGCCAGCAGGGGGCGATGGACAGATACGCAGTATTTT
>.|.|TRBV2|TRBJ2-1
CASSDVDNEQFF
TGTGCCAGCAGTGACGTTGACAATGAGCAGTTCTTC
>once|TRBD2|TRBV6-1|TRBJ2-5
CASRPGLQETQYF
TGTGCCAGCAGACCGGGACTACAAGAGACCCAGTACTTC
>.|.|TRBV11-3|TRBJ1-2
CASSGDSDFYGYTF
TGTGCCAGCAGCGGAGACTCGGACTTCTATGGCTACACCTTC
>few|.|TRBV7-9|TRBJ1-1
CASSLAGGTRAFF
TGTGCCAGCAGCTTAGCAGGGGGAACCAGAGCTTTCTTT
>.|TRBD1|TRBV25-1|TRBJ2-7
CASSEYFWTGGYEQYF
TGTGCCAGCAGTGAATATTTCTGGACAGGGGGCTACGAGCAGTACTTC
>.|.|TRBV4-1|TRBJ2-1
CASSQSKSNEQFF
TGCGCCAGCAGCCAATCTAAGTCCAATGAGCAGTTCTTC
>.|TRBD2|TRBV11-2|TRBJ2-4
CASTTSGNLAKNIQYF
TGTGCCAGCACCACTAGCGGGAACCTAGCCAAAAACATTCAGTACTTC
>.|.|TRBV15|TRBJ2-7
CATSARMNGEQYF
TGTGCCACCAGCGCTCGTATGAATGGCGAGCAGTACTTC
>.|.|TRBV5-5|TRBJ2-1
CASSLVRGYYNEQFF
TGTGCCAGCAGCTTGGTTCGAGGGTATTACAATGAGCAGTTCTTC
>.|.|TRBV7-9|TRBJ1-1
CASSVGGTEAFF
TGTGCCAGCAGCGTAGGAGGTACTGAAGCTTTCTTT
>.|.|TRBV5-4|TRBJ1-4
CASSLGGSGNEKLFF
TGTGCCAGCAGCTTGGGAGGGTCCGGTAATGAAAAACTGTTTTTT
>.|.|TRBV5-5|TRBJ2-3
CASSPAGGTDTQYF
TGTGCCAGCAGCCCGGCAGGGGGCACAGATACGCAGTATTTT
>.|TRBD2|TRBV7-8|TRBJ2-3
CASSFDPSGVTQPDTQYF
TGTGCCAGCAGCTTTGATCCGAGCGGGGTAACCCAACCAGATACGCAGTATTTT
>.|.|TRBV6-6|TRBJ1-1
CASSSPNTEAFF
TGTGCCAGCAGCTCTCCAAACACTGAAGCTTTCTTT
>.|TRBD2|TRBV27|TRBJ2-1
CASSPFPGTSTYNEQFF
TGTGCCAGCAGCCCCTTCCCCGGGACTAGCACTTACAATGAGCAGTTCTTC
>few|.|TRBV7-2|TRBJ2-6
CASSPTGGGANVLTF
TGTGCCAGCAGTCCAACCGGGGGCGGGGCCAACGTCCTGACTTTC
>.|.|TRBV5-1|TRBJ2-7
CASSFGGSDEQYF
TGCGCCAGCAGCTTTGGAGGGTCGGACGAGCAGTACTTC
>.|.|TRBV29-1|TRBJ2-5
CSVPLWNQETQYF
TGCAGCGTTCCTCTCTGGAATCAAGAGACCCAGTACTTC
>.|.|TRBV2|TRBJ2-2
CAIPTRGTGELFF
TGTGCCATCCCTACTCGCGGCACCGGGGAGCTGTTTTTT
>.|.|TRBV4-3|TRBJ2-3
CASSQDPVLLTDTQYF
TGCGCCAGCAGCCAAGATCCGGTCTTACTAACAGATACGCAGTATTTT